The TCR beta chain described here comes from a study of Ad26.COV2.S vaccination and SARS-CoV-2 variants. Study background: Participants got Ad26.COV2.S intramuscularly, once or twice 56 days apart. Whole-study results and caveats: The TCR-based breadth and depth measures might underestimate overall T cell responses.

Some clones are missing from TCRdb's copy, which holds only in-frame ones; the method was immunoSEQ multiplex PCR. Among about 350,000 clones listed, approximately 84% were seen once. The CDR3 has 13 residues. The ends were cut back, 5 bases at V and 14 bases at J, with 19 bases in the middle. The treatment was: over 15 received Ad26.COV2.S at low or high dose, single or two shots; 5 received placebo; per-sample allocation not given. Sampling was performed 63 days after the first vaccine or placebo injection. With regard to this clone: Its antigen is as yet unknown.

Sample: peripheral blood, taken in a trial of Ad26.COV2.S vaccine versus placebo. The chain recombines TRBV12-3 or TRBV12-4 with TRBJ2-1, with D uncertain. The receptor's source is a person aged 18-65 years who received the Ad26.COV2.S COVID-19 vaccine or a placebo. CDR3 in DNA: TGTGCCAGCAGTCTCACCCGGGTCTGGCCGGAGTTCTTC. This codes for CASSLTRVWPEFF.